This TCR beta chain was documented in a study of blood T cell repertoires in COVID-19. Study at large: The United States, Italy and Spain supplied acute and convalescent COVID-19 samples. T cells, B-cell-depleted T cells, or PBMCs provided the cDNA or gDNA that served as material.

V was shortened by 5 bases and J by 10 bases, with 11 bases between the two germline ends. This CDR3 spans 11 amino acids. Per germline, CDR1 LGHDT and CDR2 YNNKEL (reference sequence). Only in-frame clones appear in the TCRdb table, and some are missing; sequencing was by immunoSEQ multiplex PCR. Here the sample spans fewer than 400,000 clones, 85% being singletons. Sequencing used peripheral blood. J is TRBJ1-1 and V is TRBV3-1 (or the pseudogene TRBV3-2); D is perhaps TRBD1 (5 bases). This sequence was found in a woman aged 18-35 years with acute or convalescent COVID-19. Here the CDR3 reads CASSDSGGAFF. Written as DNA, the CDR3 is TGTGCCAGCAGCGACTCCGGGGGAGCTTTCTTT.